This TCR beta chain comes out of a study of blood T cell repertoires in COVID-19. Trimming took 1 base from V and 3 from J; bases not matched to a gene: 8. The germline gives CDR1 SGHTA, CDR2 FQGTGA. This CDR3 spans 17 amino acids. Those enrolled in Seattle joined during active infection and were followed longitudinally afterward. Method: immunoSEQ multiplex PCR; TCRdb's copy keeps in-frame clones and lacks some. The profile shows approximately 150,000 clones, roughly 80% of them singletons. The sample consisted of peripheral blood. The TCR comes from a woman of 80 years or more with COVID-19, enrolled during active disease. The V call is TRBV7-3, the J call TRBJ2-3; 9 nucleotides match TRBD2. The chain's CDR3 is CASSLSMLAGRTDTQYF. The CDR3 DNA reads as TGTGCCAGCAGCTTAAGTATGCTAGCGGGAAGGACAGATACGCAGTATTTT.